The 30 T cell receptor beta chains given below trace back to one sample, sequenced in a study of CD8+CD57+ T cells in acquired aplastic anemia. By flow cytometry, patients selected for sequencing had shown an expansion of CD8+CD57+ cells. CDR3 and TCR beta VDJ profiling relied on genomic DNA as the template. TCRdb re-called the reads with MiXCR, one entry per CDR3 protein. The table lists approximately 250,000 distinct CDR3 sequences, about 80% of them singletons, with over 35% in the top ten. Material: sorted CD4+, CD8+, or CD8+CD57+ T cells (not recorded which) from PBMCs. The receptors shown here come from a human donor with aplastic anemia.

The V and J genes are TRBV7-8 and TRBJ1-5; D is unclear. With 0 bases removed from V and 16 bases from J, the gap between germline ends came to 22 bases. In germline, CDR1 is SGHVS, CDR2 FQNEAQ. This CDR3 spans 15 amino acids. CDR3 region: CASSLARGRNKQYHF. CDR3 bases: TGTGCCAGCAGCTTAGCGAGAGGTCGAAATAAGCAGTATCATTTT.

This chain uses TRBV7-8 with TRBJ2-1; possibly TRBD2 for D (6 bases). CDR3 length equals 16 residues. Germline lookup yields CDR1 SGHVS and CDR2 FQNEAQ. The V end lost 1 base, the J end lost 10 bases, and 20 bases lay between the germline ends. Here the CDR3 reads CASSLGGGPDTQEQFF. For the CDR3, the DNA is TGTGCCAGCAGCTTAGGGGGAGGACCCGATACGCAGGAGCAGTTCTTC.

The V and J genes are TRBV7-2 and TRBJ2-6, with 7 bases matching TRBD2. The CDR3 has 16 amino acids. V lost 4 bases and J lost 14; bases outside the gene matches: 17. Germline values: CDR1 SGHTA, CDR2 FQGNSA. The CDR3 bases are TGTGCCAGCAGCTCCGCCCCTGAATGGGCGAGCGGGATCCTGACTTTC. Encoded protein: CASSSAPEWASGILTF.

This clonotype was seen only a few times. This rearrangement joins TRBV7-8 to TRBJ2-3; D possibly corresponds to TRBD2 (5 bases). V was shortened by 8 bases and J by 4 bases, with 13 bases between the two germline ends. Looked up from germline, CDR1 is SGHVS and CDR2 is FQNEAQ. The CDR3 loop spans 13 amino acids. The CDR3 nucleotides are TGTGCCAGCGGCGTCGCGGGCGCAGATACGCAGTATTTT. Protein: CASGVAGADTQYF.

The J gene is TRBJ2-7, the V gene TRBV20-1, with D possibly being TRBD1 (6 bases). The V gene's germline CDR1 is DFQATT and CDR2 SNEGSKA (reference sequence). The CDR3 loop spans 11 amino acids. V was pared by 3 bases and J by 8 bases, with 11 bases between. CDR3 in amino acids: CSARSGDKQYF. The CDR3 nucleotides are TGCAGTGCTAGGTCTGGGGACAAGCAGTACTTC.

A note on this clonotype: This likely comes from a read error, as the CDR3 has no conserved phenylalanine or tryptophan at its end. Because the CDR3's place on the DNA is in doubt, the DNA is left out and the CDR3 is given as listed by TCRdb. The genes are TRBV24-1 and TRBJ2-7; TRBD1 reflects the table's D call only, with no check against the DNA. The CDR3 contains 14 residues when both ends are counted. From germline, CDR1 is KGHDR and CDR2 SFDVKD. The CDR3 loop reads CASKYTGEDYLQAL.

This clonotype was detected a few times. This chain connects TRBV19 to TRBJ2-5; 7 nucleotides align to TRBD2. CDR1 is LNHDA and CDR2 is SQIVND in the germline V gene (reference sequence). With V trimmed by 7 bases and J by 5 bases, 16 bases remained unmatched. This CDR3 comprises 16 residues. The chain's CDR3 is CASTPVGGSSMETQYF. In DNA, the CDR3 is TGTGCCAGTACCCCAGTAGGCGGGAGCTCCATGGAGACCCAGTACTTC.

The V gene is TRBV15, the J gene TRBJ1-6, with 9 bases fitting TRBD1. J gave up 8 bases and V 4 bases, and 3 bases lay outside the gene matches. The CDR3 length is 14 residues. Germline CDR1 and CDR2: LNHNV and YYDKDF (reference sequence). CDR3 sequence (DNA): TGTGCCACCAGCAAGGACAGGGGAGATTCACCCCTCCACTTT. This sequence encodes CATSKDRGDSPLHF.

The J gene is TRBJ1-1, the V gene TRBV29-1; D is ambiguous. The germline V gene has CDR1 SQVTM and CDR2 ANQGSEA. The CDR3 covers 15 residues. CDR3 in amino acids: CSVSRCGRKNTEAFF. CDR3 coding DNA: TGCAGTGTCAGTCGTTGTGGACGGAAGAACACTGAAGCTTTCTTT.

This clonotype has just a few counts. The chain couples TRBV19 to TRBJ1-2, with a tentative D call TRBD1 (6 bases). Deletions cut 5 bases from V and 7 bases from J, with 14 bases between. Germline V CDR1 and CDR2: LNHDA, SQIVND (reference sequence). CDR3 length: 13 amino acids. The CDR3 here is CASSVQRTVGYTF. CDR3 nucleotide sequence: TGTGCCAGTAGTGTCCAACGGACAGTTGGCTACACCTTC.

As concerns this clonotype: The junction and the germline gene differ at one end; a read error may be behind it. The chain couples TRBV9 to TRBJ1-4; D remains unclear. The CDR3 runs to 17 residues. From germline, CDR1 is SGDLS and CDR2 YYNGEE. CDR3 residues: CASSEASETQFFEKLVF. The CDR3 nucleotides read TGTGCCAGCAGCGAAGCGTCAGAAACGCAGTTTTTTGAAAAACTGGTTTTT.

The genes are TRBV5-1 and TRBJ1-1, with 7 nucleotides matching TRBD1. CDR1 and CDR2 from the germline V gene are SGHRS and YFSETQ. V shed 2 bases, J shed 1 base, and the junction held 8 bases outside the gene matches. This CDR3 is 16 amino acids long. In DNA, the CDR3 is TGCGCCAGCAGCTTAAGACTCCGGGACAGGAACACTGAAGCTTTCTTT. Its translation: CASSLRLRDRNTEAFF.

The chain joins TRBV6-6 to TRBJ2-3; no clear D. Germline V gene sequence: CDR1 MNHNY, CDR2 SVGAGI (reference sequence). V gave up 10 bases and J gave up 4 bases, with 12 bases separating them. CDR3 length equals 12 residues. In nucleotides, the CDR3 is TGTGCCACCTCCGAACGGTCAGATACGCAGTATTTT. It is translated as CATSERSDTQYF.

Notes on this clonotype: An end of the junction differs from the germline gene, which may be a read error. This chain connects TRBV7-9 to TRBJ2-3; D gene uncertain. Looked up from germline, CDR1 is SEHNR and CDR2 is FQNEAQ (reference sequence). This CDR3 region has 14 residues. Written as DNA, the CDR3 is TGTGCCAGCAGCTCCCCCGGTGGCCATGGCTACACCTTCTTT. It translates to CASSSPGGHGYTFF.

This clonotype came up once. V gene TRBV10-3 combines with J gene TRBJ2-7, with 8 nucleotides matching TRBD1. The V segment lost 6 bases and the J segment 2 bases; nucleotides outside the gene matches: 6. Germline loops: CDR1 ENHRY, CDR2 SYGVKD. There are 14 residues in the CDR3. In nucleotides, the CDR3 is TGTGCCATCAGGGAGGGACAGGCGCCCTACGAGCAGTACTTC. Translating it yields CAIREGQAPYEQYF.

A word on this clonotype: A read error may produce the germline difference seen at one junction end. V is TRBV7-6 and J is TRBJ2-3, with 7 bases matching TRBD2. Per the germline V gene, CDR1 is SGHVS and CDR2 is FNYEAQ. This CDR3 has 15 residues. The CDR3 nucleotides read TGTGCCAGCAGCCTAGCGGCTAGCGGAAAAGAGCAGCAGTATTTT. This translates into CASSLAASGKEQQYF.

V is TRBV7-3 and J is TRBJ2-1; 9 bases map to TRBD2. Germline CDR1 SGHTA, CDR2 FQGTGA. The CDR3 totals 16 residues. The J segment lost 11 bases and the V segment lost 6 bases, leaving 17 bases of the junction unmatched. Written as DNA, the CDR3 is TGTGCCAGCAGTCCTAGCGGGGCTTGGGGAGAGACCCAGCAGTTCTTC. This codes for CASSPSGAWGETQQFF.

This clonotype was recorded only once. The chain's CDR3 is CASSLGLTGVDSPLHF. CDR3 sequence (DNA): TGTGCCAGCAGCTTAGGTCTGACAGGGGTTGATTCACCCCTCCACTTT. The genes are TRBV11-3 and TRBJ1-6, with 8 bases aligning to TRBD1. The trim removed 1 base at V and 8 bases at J, leaving 7 bases unmatched. CDR3 size: 16 residues. Looked up from germline, CDR1 is SGHNT and CDR2 is YENEEA.

As for this clonotype: No conserved phenylalanine or tryptophan ends this CDR3, so it is likely a read error. The limits of the CDR3 on the DNA are not certain, so only TCRdb's listed CDR3 is given. This chain connects TRBV2 to TRBJ1-2; the table's D call of TRBD1 was not tested on the DNA. Germline V gives CDR1 SNHLY, CDR2 FYNNEI. The CDR3 adds up to 15 amino acids, both ends counted. CDR3: CASGDGGTDKDYFSP.

The chain has TRBV7-8 and TRBJ2-1; tentatively, D is TRBD2 (5 bases). Trimming removed 1 base from V and 8 bases from J, with 18 bases in between. The germline gives CDR1 SGHVS, CDR2 FQNEAQ. The length of the CDR3 is 16 residues. The CDR3 DNA follows: TGTGCCAGCAGCTTAGAAGGAGGTGCCGAGACGGATGAGCAGTTCTTC. This codes for CASSLEGGAETDEQFF.

Concerning this clonotype itself: One junction end disagrees with the germline gene, perhaps due to a read error. The J gene is TRBJ2-1, the V gene TRBV20-1; 9 nucleotides align to TRBD2. Per germline, CDR1 DFQATT and CDR2 SNEGSKA (reference sequence). The CDR3 consists of 13 residues. The CDR3 loop is CSARAPLAGSLSF. Here the CDR3 DNA reads TGCAGTGCTAGAGCACCCCTAGCGGGAAGTCTGTCCTTC.

V gene TRBV7-9 combines with J gene TRBJ1-1; D is unclear. Germline V gene lookup returns CDR1 SEHNR and CDR2 FQNEAQ (reference sequence). V gave up 1 base and J gave up 2 bases, with 11 bases separating them. The CDR3 covers 15 residues. The CDR3 DNA sequence: TGTGCCAGCAGCTTAGGGGCGGGAGGTAACACTGAAGCTTTCTTT. Its protein product is CASSLGAGGNTEAFF.

About this clonotype: At one end, the junction sequence differs from germline, possibly due to a read error. The gene calls are TRBV10-3 and TRBJ1-5; D may be TRBD1 (6 bases). This CDR3 region has 13 residues. Germline-derived CDR1 and CDR2 are ENHRY and SYGVKD. The CDR3 DNA is TGTGCCATCAGCGACGGGGGCAATCATCCCCAGCATTTT. This encodes CAISDGGNHPQHF.

This clonotype came up many times. The chain has TRBV4-1 and TRBJ1-1, with D unresolved. The CDR3 runs 12 residues. Between the trimmed V and J ends, which lost 3 bases and 11 bases, there was a span of 13 bases. Per germline, CDR1 MGHRA and CDR2 YSYEKL. CDR3 bases: TGCGCCAGCAGCCATAGCGGCGTTAGGGCTTTCTTT. Translated: CASSHSGVRAFF.

V and J are TRBV7-6 and TRBJ1-1, with D hard to call. V lost 0 bases to trimming and J lost 2 bases, with 16 bases between them. CDR1 is SGHVS, CDR2 FNYEAQ, per germline. CDR3 length: 17 amino acids. The CDR3 spells CASSLADRKGGNTEAFF. CDR3 in DNA: TGTGCCAGCAGCTTAGCGGACCGAAAGGGAGGAAACACTGAAGCTTTCTTT.

V is TRBV7-8 and J is TRBJ2-7, with D perhaps TRBD2 (6 bases). Germline assignment: CDR1 SGHVS and CDR2 FQNEAQ. The V end was cut by 0 bases, the J end by 4 bases, with 22 bases between. The CDR3 spans 18 residues. CDR3 sequence: CASSLAGGPEAQYYEQYV. Written as DNA, the CDR3 is TGTGCCAGCAGCTTAGCGGGAGGCCCCGAAGCGCAGTATTACGAGCAGTACGTC.

Concerning this clonotype: A read error is likely, as this CDR3 ends without the conserved phenylalanine or tryptophan. The limits of the CDR3 on the DNA are not certain, so only TCRdb's listed CDR3 is given. This sequence joins TRBV7-9 and TRBJ1-5; the listed D gene, TRBD1, was not tested against the DNA. Germline CDR1 is SEHNR and CDR2 is FQNEAQ (reference sequence). The CDR3 has 13 amino acids, counting both end residues. This CDR3 reads CASSFTGTYAQNV.

Turning to this clonotype: An end of the junction does not agree with germline; a read error may underlie this. The chain uses TRBV24-1 and TRBJ2-2; D is perhaps TRBD1 (6 bases). Germline V CDR1 and CDR2: KGHDR, SFDVKD. CDR3 length: 13 residues. CDR3 amino acids: CATLAGETGVLYF. The CDR3 DNA sequence: TGTGCCACCTTGGCAGGGGAAACCGGGGTGCTGTATTTT.

A remark on this clonotype: An end of the junction differs from the germline gene, which may be a read error. The rearrangement uses TRBV7-2 and TRBJ2-2, with D perhaps TRBD2 (6 bases). Germline lookup yields CDR1 SGHTA and CDR2 FQGNSA. There are 12 residues in the CDR3. The CDR3 protein is CASSLVRGELTF. The CDR3 DNA is TGTGCCAGCAGCTTAGTGCGCGGGGAGCTGACTTTT.

V usage is TRBV10-3 and J usage is TRBJ2-2; D might be TRBD1 or TRBD2, each matching 7 bases. The V gene lost 4 bases and the J gene lost 5 bases, with 20 bases spanning the gap. The length of the CDR3 is 17 residues. Germline CDR1 ENHRY, CDR2 SYGVKD. This chain's CDR3 is CAISGQGGSDGTGELFF. The CDR3 coding sequence is TGTGCCATCAGTGGACAGGGCGGGAGCGATGGGACCGGGGAGCTGTTTTTT.